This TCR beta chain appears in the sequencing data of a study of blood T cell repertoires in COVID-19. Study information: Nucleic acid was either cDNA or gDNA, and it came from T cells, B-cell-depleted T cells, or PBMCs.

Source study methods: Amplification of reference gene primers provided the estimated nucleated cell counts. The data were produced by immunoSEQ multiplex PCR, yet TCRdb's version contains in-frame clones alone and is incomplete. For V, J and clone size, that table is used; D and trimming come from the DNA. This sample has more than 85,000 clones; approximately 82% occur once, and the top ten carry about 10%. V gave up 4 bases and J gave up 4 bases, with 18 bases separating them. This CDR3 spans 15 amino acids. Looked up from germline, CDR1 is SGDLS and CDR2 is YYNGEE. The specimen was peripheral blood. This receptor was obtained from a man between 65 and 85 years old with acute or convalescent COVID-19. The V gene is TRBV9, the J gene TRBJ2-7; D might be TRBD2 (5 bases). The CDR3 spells CASSSGADTTYEQYF. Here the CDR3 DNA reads TGTGCCAGCAGCTCCGGAGCGGATACAACATACGAGCAGTACTTC.